The 9 T cell receptor beta chains below all came from one sample that was sequenced in a study of cytomegalovirus exposure and HLA in healthy donors. The study ran its PCR with 60 Vbeta and 13 Jbeta primers. The table came from immunoSEQ multiplex PCR; TCRdb's copy has only in-frame clones and leaves some out. This listing includes 200,000 or so clones. Specimen: PBMCs. Source of these receptors: a boy aged 5-17 years in good health and CMV-seronegative.

DNA for the CDR3: TGTGCCAGCAGCCAGTTTGGAGGGTCCTTTGGAGCGCAGACCCAGTACTTC. As protein: CASSQFGGSFGAQTQYF. The rearrangement uses TRBV14 and TRBJ2-5; maybe TRBD2 (6 bases). This CDR3 has 17 amino acids. Germline CDR1 SGHDN, CDR2 FVKESK. Between the trimmed V and J ends, which lost 3 bases and 6 bases, there was a span of 23 bases.

The V and J genes are TRBV4-1 and TRBJ2-1, with 8 bases aligning to TRBD1. With V trimmed by 3 bases and J by 5 bases, 9 bases remained unmatched. Germline V gives CDR1 MGHRA, CDR2 YSYEKL. The CDR3 runs 16 residues. The CDR3 protein is CASSHPTRDRNNEQFF. The CDR3 DNA sequence: TGCGCCAGCAGCCACCCCACCCGGGACAGGAACAATGAGCAGTTCTTC.

About this clone itself: Mismatch with germline at one junction end may stem from a read error. The chain links TRBV4-1 to TRBJ1-2, with D possibly being TRBD1 (5 bases). CDR1 and CDR2 from the germline V gene are MGHRA and YSYEKL. CDR3 length: 13 amino acids. CDR3 protein: CASGHPGDYGYTF. As DNA, the CDR3 is TGCGCCAGCGGCCACCCGGGGGACTATGGCTACACCTTC.

The CDR3 DNA is TGTGCCATCAGAAGGGGACAGGAGAACCAAGAGACCCAGTACTTC. Translated: CAIRRGQENQETQYF. V and J are TRBV10-3 and TRBJ2-5, with 8 bases aligning to TRBD1. Germline CDR1 ENHRY, CDR2 SYGVKD. V shed 6 bases and J 0 bases; nucleotides not matched to a gene: 6. The CDR3 covers 15 residues.

The rearrangement uses TRBV5-1 and TRBJ2-3; D uncertain. Trimming left V 0 bases short and J 0 bases short, with 8 bases between. The CDR3 covers 15 residues. The germline V gene has CDR1 SGHRS and CDR2 YFSETQ. This CDR3 reads CASSLEARSTDTQYF. Written as DNA, the CDR3 is TGCGCCAGCAGCTTGGAAGCCCGCAGCACAGATACGCAGTATTTT.

This sequence joins TRBV5-6 and TRBJ2-5; 7 bases map to TRBD2. The V and J ends lost 1 base and 4 bases, in that order; junction bases with no gene match: 4. The CDR3 is made up of 14 amino acids. CDR1 and CDR2 from the germline V gene are SGHDT and YYEEEE. The CDR3 is CASSLSGAPETQYF. In DNA, the CDR3 is TGTGCCAGCAGCTTGAGCGGGGCCCCAGAGACCCAGTACTTC. Drawing the rest from reference TRBV5-6 and TRBJ2-5, the complete variable domain is DAGVTQSPTHLIKTRGQQVTLRCSPKSGHDTVSWYQQALGQGPQFIFQYYEEEERQRGNFPDRFSGHQFPNYSSELNVNALLLGDSALYLCASSLSGAPETQYFGPGTRLLVL.

The CDR3 protein is CASTSSPGELFF. The CDR3 DNA reads as TGTGCCAGCACCTCCTCCCCCGGGGAGCTGTTTTTT. V usage is TRBV6-5 and J usage is TRBJ2-2, with D unresolved. The ends were cut back, 7 bases at V and 6 bases at J, with 9 bases in the middle. This CDR3 spans 12 amino acids. Germline lookup yields CDR1 MNHEY and CDR2 SVGAGI.

The chain is built from TRBV7-9 and TRBJ1-5; 8 bases align to TRBD1. The CDR3 is 13 amino acids. CDR1 and CDR2 from the germline V gene are SEHNR and FQNEAQ (reference sequence). CDR3 amino acids: CAAGGSNNQPQHF. In DNA form, the CDR3 reads TGTGCTGCAGGGGGCTCGAACAATCAGCCCCAGCATTTT.

The chain uses TRBV5-1 and TRBJ2-1; D is undetermined. CDR3 size: 15 residues. V was trimmed by 0 bases and J by 0 bases, leaving 7 bases between them. Germline-derived CDR1 and CDR2 are SGHRS and YFSETQ. The CDR3 DNA is TGCGCCAGCAGCTTGGGTATGAGCTCCTACAATGAGCAGTTCTTC. Translated: CASSLGMSSYNEQFF.